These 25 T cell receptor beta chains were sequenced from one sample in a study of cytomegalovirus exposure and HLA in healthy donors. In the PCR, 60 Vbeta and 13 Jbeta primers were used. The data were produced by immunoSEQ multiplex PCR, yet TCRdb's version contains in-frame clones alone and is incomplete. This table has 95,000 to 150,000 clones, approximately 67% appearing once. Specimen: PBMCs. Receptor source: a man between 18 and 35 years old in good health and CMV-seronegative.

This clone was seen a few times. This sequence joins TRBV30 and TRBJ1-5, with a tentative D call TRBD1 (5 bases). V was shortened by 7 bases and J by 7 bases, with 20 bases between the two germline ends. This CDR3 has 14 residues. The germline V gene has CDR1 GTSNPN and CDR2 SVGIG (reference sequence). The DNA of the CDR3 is TGTGCCTTTCAACCGGCAGGGCTGGGACAGCCCCAGCATTTT. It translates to CAFQPAGLGQPQHF. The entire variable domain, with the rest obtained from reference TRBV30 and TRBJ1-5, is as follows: SQTIHQWPATLVQPVGSPLSLECTVEGTSNPNLYWYRQAAGRGLQLLFYSVGIGQISSEVPQNLSASRPQDRQFILSSKKLLLSDSGFYLCAFQPAGLGQPQHFGDGTRLSIL.

The CDR3 sequence is CASSLGTGGFNEKLFF. The CDR3 coding sequence is TGTGCCAGCAGTTTAGGGACAGGGGGCTTTAATGAAAAACTGTTTTTT. V and J are TRBV28 and TRBJ1-4; 12 positions agree with TRBD1. V shed 2 bases, J shed 4 bases, and the junction held 2 bases outside the gene matches. Germline CDR1 reads MDHEN; CDR2 reads SYDVKM. This CDR3 region has 16 residues.

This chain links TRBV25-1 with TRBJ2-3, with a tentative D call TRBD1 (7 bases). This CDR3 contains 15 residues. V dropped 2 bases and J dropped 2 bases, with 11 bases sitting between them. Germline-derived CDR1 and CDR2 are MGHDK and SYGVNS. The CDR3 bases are TGTGCCAGCAGTGAACTCAGGGGGGCCACAGATACGCAGTATTTT. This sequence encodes CASSELRGATDTQYF.

CDR3 in amino acids: CASSLASMGKNIQYF. CDR3 in DNA: TGTGCCAGCAGTTTGGCTAGCATGGGCAAAAACATTCAGTACTTC. V usage is TRBV28 and J usage is TRBJ2-4, with D tentatively TRBD2 (5 bases). Trimming removed 3 bases from V and 3 bases from J, with 12 bases in between. The CDR3 loop spans 15 amino acids. In germline, CDR1 is MDHEN, CDR2 SYDVKM.

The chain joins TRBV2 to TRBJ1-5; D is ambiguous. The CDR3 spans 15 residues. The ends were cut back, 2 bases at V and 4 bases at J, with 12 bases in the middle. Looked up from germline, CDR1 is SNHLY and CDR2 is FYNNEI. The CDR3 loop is CASSEQLGRNQPQHF. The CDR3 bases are TGTGCCAGCAGTGAACAGTTAGGGAGAAATCAGCCCCAGCATTTT.

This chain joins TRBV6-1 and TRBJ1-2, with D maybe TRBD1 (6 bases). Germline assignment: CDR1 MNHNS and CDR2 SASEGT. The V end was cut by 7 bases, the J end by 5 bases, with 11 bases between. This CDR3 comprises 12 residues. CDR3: CASIRTDYGYTF. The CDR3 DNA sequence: TGTGCCAGCATTAGGACAGATTATGGCTACACCTTC.

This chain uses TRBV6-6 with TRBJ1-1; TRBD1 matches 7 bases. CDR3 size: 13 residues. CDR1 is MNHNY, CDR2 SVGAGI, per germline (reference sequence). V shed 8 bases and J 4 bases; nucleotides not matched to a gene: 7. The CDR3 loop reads CASERGQLTEAFF. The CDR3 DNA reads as TGTGCCAGCGAGAGGGGGCAACTCACTGAAGCTTTCTTT.

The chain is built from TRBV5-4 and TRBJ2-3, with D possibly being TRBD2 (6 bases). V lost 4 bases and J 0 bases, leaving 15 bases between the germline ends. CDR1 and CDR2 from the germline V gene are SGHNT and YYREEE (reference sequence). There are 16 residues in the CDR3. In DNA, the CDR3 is TGTGCCAGCAGCCCGGGAGAGGCTCCCAGCACAGATACGCAGTATTTT. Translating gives CASSPGEAPSTDTQYF.

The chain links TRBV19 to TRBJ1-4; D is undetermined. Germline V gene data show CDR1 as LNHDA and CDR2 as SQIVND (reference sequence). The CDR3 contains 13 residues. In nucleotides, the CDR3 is TGTGCTTCGCTGGCCAGGCCCCATGAAAAACTGTTTTTT. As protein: CASLARPHEKLFF.

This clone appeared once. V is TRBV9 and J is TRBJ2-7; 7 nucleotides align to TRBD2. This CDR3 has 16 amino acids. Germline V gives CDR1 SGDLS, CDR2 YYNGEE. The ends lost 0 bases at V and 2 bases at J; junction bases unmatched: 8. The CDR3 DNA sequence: TGTGCCAGCAGCGTAGCTGGGGGGAGGGCTACCTACGAGCAGTACTTC. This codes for CASSVAGGRATYEQYF. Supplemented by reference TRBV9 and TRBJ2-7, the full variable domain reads DSGVTQTPKHLITATGQRVTLRCSPRSGDLSVYWYQQSLDQGLQFLIQYYNGEERAKGNILERFSAQQFPDLHSELNLSSLELGDSALYFCASSVAGGRATYEQYFGPGTRLTVT.

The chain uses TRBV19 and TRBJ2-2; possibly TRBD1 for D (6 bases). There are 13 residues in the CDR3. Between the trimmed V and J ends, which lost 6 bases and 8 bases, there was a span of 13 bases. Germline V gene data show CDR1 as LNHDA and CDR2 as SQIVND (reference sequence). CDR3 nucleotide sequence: TGTGCCAGTAGCGAAACAGGGTTTGGGGAGCTGTTTTTT. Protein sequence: CASSETGFGELFF.

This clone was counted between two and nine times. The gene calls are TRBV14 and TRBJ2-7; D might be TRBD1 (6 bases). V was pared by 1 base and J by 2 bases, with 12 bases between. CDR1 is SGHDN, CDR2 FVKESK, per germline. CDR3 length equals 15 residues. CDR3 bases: TGTGCCAGCAGCCAAGTTCGGGACAAGACCTACGAGCAGTACTTC. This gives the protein CASSQVRDKTYEQYF.

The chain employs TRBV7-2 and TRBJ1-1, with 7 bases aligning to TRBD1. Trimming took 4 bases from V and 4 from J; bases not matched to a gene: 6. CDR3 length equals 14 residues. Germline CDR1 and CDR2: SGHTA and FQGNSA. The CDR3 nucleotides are TGTGCCAGCAGCTCAGGGGGGAGGTCCACTGAAGCTTTCTTT. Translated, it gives CASSSGGRSTEAFF. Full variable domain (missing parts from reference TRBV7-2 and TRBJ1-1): GAGVSQSPSNKVTEKGKDVELRCDPISGHTALYWYRQSLGQGLEFLIYFQGNSAPDKSGLPSDRFSAERTGGSVSTLTIQRTQQEDSAVYLCASSSGGRSTEAFFGQGTRLTVV.

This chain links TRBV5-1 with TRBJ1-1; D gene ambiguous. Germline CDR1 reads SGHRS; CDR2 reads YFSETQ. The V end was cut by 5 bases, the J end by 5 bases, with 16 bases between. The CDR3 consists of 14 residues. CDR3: CASRERRPGTEAFF. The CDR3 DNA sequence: TGCGCCAGCAGAGAAAGGCGCCCGGGGACTGAAGCTTTCTTT.

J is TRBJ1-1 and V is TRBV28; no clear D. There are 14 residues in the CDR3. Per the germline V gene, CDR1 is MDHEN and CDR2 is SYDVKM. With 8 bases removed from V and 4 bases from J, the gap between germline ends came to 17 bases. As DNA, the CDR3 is TGTGCCAGCCTGGAGAGGCCCCCCGGCACTGAAGCTTTCTTT. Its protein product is CASLERPPGTEAFF.

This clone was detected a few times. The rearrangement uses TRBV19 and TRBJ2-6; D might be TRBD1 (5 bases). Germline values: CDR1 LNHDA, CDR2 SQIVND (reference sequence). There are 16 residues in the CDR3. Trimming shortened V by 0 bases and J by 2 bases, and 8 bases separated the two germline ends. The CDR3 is CASSIDPRAGANVLTF. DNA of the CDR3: TGTGCCAGTAGTATAGATCCCAGGGCTGGGGCCAACGTCCTGACTTTC.

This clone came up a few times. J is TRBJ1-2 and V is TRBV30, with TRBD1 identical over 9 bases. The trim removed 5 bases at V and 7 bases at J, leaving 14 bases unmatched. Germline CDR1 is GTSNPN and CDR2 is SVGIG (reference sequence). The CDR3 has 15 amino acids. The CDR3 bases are TGTGCCTGGGATAATACGGGACAGGGTACAGGTGGCTACACCTTC. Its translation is CAWDNTGQGTGGYTF.

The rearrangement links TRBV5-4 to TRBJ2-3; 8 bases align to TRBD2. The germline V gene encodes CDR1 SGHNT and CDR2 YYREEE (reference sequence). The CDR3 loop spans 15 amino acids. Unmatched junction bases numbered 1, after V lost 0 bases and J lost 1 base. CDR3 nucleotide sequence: TGTGCCAGCAGCTTGGGGCGGGGGGGCACAGATACGCAGTATTTT. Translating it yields CASSLGRGGTDTQYF. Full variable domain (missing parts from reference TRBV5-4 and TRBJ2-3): ETGVTQSPTHLIKTRGQQVTLRCSSQSGHNTVSWYQQALGQGPQFIFQYYREEENGRGNFPPRFSGLQFPNYSSELNVNALELDDSALYLCASSLGRGGTDTQYFGPGTRLTVL.

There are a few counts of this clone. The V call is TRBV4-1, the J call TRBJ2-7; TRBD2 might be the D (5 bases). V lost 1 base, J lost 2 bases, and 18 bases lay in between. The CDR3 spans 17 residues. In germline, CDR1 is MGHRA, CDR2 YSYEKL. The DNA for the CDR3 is TGCGCCAGCAGCCAAGTCGGGAAGGCCAGGTCGACCTACGAGCAGTACTTC. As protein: CASSQVGKARSTYEQYF.

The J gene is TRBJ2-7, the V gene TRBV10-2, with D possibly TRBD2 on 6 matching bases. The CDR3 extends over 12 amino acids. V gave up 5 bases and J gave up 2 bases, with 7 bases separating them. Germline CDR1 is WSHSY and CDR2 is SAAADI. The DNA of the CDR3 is TGCGCCAGCAGTAGGGAGGCCTACGAGCAGTACTTC. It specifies CASSREAYEQYF.

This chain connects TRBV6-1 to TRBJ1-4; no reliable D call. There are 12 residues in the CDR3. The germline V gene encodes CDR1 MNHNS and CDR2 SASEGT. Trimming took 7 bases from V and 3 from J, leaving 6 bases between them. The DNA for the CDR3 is TGTGCCAGCAACGAGGCTAATGAAAAACTGTTTTTT. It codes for CASNEANEKLFF.

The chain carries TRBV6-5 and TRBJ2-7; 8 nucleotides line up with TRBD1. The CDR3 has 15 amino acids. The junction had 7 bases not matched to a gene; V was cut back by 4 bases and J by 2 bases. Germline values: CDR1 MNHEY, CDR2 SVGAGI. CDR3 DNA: TGTGCCAGCAGTTCCATGGGACAGGCGACCTACGAGCAGTACTTC. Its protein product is CASSSMGQATYEQYF.

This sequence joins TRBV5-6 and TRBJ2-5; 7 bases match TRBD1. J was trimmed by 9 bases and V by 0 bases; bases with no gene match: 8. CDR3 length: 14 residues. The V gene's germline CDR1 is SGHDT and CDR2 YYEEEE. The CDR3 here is CASSLDRGMSPQYF. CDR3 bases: TGTGCCAGCAGCTTGGACAGGGGTATGTCCCCCCAGTACTTC.

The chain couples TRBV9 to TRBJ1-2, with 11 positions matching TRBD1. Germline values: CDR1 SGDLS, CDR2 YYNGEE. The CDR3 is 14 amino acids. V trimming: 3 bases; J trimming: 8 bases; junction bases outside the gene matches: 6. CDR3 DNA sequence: TGTGCCAGCAGCGGATCCGGGACAGGGGGAGGCTACACCTTC. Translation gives CASSGSGTGGGYTF.

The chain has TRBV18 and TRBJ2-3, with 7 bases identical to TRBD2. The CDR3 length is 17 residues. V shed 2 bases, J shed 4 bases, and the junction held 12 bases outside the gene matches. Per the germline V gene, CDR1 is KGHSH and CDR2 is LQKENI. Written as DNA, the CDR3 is TGTGCCAGCTCACCAACCCACAGACTAGCTCCCCCAGATACGCAGTATTTT. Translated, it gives CASSPTHRLAPPDTQYF.